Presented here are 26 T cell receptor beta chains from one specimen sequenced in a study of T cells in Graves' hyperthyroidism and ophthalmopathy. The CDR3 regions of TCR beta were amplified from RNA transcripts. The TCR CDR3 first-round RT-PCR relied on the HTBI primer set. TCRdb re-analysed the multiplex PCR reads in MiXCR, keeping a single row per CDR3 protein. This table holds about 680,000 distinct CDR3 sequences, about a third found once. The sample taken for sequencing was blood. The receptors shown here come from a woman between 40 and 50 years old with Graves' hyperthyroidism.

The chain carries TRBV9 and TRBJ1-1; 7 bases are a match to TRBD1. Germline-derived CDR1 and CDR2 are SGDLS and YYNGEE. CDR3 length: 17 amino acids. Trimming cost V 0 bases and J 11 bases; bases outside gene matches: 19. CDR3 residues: CASSVAWAQGVTSAAFF. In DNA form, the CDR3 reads TGTGCCAGCAGCGTAGCTTGGGCCCAGGGGGTCACCTCAGCCGCTTTCTTT.

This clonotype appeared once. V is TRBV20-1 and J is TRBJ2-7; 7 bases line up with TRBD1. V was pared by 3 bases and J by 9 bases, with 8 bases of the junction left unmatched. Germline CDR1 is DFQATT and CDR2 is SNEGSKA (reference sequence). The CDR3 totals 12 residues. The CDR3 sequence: CSASSEGARQYF. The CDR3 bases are TGCAGTGCTAGTTCCGAGGGGGCAAGGCAGTACTTC.

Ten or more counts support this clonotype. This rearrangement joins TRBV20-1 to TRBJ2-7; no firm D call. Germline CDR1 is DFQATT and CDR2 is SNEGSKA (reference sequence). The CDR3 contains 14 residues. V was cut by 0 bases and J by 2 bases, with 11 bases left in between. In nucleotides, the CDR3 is TGCAGTGCTAGAGAGGCACTAAAAACCTACGAGCAGTACTTC. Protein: CSAREALKTYEQYF.

DNA for the CDR3: TGTGCCAGTAGAACTAGCGTTTCCGAGGATGGCTACACCTTC. It specifies CASRTSVSEDGYTF. This chain connects TRBV19 to TRBJ1-2; D is unclear. Germline lookup yields CDR1 LNHDA and CDR2 SQIVND (reference sequence). The CDR3 sequence is 14 residues long. V lost 6 bases and J lost 6, with 17 bases in between.

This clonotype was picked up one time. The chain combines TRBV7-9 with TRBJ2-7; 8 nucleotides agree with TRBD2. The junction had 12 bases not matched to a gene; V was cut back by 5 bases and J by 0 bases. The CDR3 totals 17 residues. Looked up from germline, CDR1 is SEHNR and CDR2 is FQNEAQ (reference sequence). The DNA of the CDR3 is TGTGCCAGCAGCCCTACCCACGGGAGGGCCAGCTCCTACGAGCAGTACTTC. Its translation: CASSPTHGRASSYEQYF.

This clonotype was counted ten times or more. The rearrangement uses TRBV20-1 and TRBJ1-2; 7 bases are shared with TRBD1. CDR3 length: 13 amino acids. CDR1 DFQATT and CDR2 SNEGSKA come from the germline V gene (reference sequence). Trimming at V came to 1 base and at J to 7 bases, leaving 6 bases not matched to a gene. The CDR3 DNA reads TGCAGTGCTAGAGGGACAGGTCTTTTTGGCTACACCTTC. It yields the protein CSARGTGLFGYTF.

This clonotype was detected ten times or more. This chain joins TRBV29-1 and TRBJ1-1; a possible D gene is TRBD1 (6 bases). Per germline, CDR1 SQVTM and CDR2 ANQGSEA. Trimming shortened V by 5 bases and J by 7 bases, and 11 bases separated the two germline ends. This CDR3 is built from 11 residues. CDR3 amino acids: CSVPPQGEAFF. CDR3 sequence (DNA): TGCAGCGTTCCCCCACAGGGTGAAGCTTTCTTT.

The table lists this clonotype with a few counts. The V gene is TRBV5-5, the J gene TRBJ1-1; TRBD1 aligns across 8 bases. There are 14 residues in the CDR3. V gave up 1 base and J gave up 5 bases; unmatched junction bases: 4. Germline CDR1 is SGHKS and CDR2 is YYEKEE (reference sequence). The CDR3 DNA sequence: TGTGCCAGCAGCTTGTACAGGGGGGGGACTGAAGCTTTCTTT. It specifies CASSLYRGGTEAFF.

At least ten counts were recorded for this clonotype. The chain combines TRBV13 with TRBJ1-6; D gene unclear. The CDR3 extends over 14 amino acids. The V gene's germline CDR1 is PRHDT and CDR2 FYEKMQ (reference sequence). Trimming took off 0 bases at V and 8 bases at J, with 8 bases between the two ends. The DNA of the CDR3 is TGTGCCAGCAGCTTAGGTCCGGGCGATTCACCCCTCCACTTT. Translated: CASSLGPGDSPLHF.

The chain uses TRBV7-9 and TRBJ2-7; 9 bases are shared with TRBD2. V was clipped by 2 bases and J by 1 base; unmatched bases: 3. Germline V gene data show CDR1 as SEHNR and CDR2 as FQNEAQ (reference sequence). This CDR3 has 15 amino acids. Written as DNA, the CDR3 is TGTGCCAGCAGCTTATTGGGACTAGCATCCTACGAGCAGTACTTC. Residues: CASSLLGLASYEQYF.

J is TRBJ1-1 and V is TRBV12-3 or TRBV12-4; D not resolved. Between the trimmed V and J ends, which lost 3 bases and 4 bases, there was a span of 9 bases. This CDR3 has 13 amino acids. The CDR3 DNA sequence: TGTGCCAGCAGTTTTGATAGTGGCACTGAAGCTTTCTTT. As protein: CASSFDSGTEAFF.

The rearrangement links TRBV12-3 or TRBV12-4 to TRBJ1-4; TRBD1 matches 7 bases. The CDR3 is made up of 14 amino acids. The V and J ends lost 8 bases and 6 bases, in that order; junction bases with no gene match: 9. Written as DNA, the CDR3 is TGTGCCAGCGGTGACAGGGTGGTGGATGAAAAACTGTTTTTT. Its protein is CASGDRVVDEKLFF.

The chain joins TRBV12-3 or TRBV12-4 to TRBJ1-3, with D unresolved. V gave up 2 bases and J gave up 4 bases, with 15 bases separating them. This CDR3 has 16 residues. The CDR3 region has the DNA TGTGCCAGCAGTTTATCGTCGATGACTCCCGGAAACACCATATATTTT. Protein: CASSLSSMTPGNTIYF.

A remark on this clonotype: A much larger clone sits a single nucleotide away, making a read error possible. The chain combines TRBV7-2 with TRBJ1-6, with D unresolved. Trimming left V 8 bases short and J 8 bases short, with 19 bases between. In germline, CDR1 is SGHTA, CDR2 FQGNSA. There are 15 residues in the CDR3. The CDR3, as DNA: TGTGCCAGCGGCCCACCCACAAGGGTGGATTCACCCCTCCACTTT. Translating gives CASGPPTRVDSPLHF.

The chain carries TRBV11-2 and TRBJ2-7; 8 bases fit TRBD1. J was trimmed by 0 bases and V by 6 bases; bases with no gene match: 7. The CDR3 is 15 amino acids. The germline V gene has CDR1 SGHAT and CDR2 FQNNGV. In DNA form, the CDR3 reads TGTGCCAGCAGTTCTAACAGGGGGAGCTCCTACGAGCAGTACTTC. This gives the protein CASSSNRGSSYEQYF.

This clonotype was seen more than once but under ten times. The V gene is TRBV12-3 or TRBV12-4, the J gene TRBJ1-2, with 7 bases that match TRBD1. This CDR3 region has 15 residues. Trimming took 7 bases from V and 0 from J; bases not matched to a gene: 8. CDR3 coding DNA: TGTGCCAGCAACCTTGGTGACAGGGCTAACTATGGCTACACCTTC. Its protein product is CASNLGDRANYGYTF.

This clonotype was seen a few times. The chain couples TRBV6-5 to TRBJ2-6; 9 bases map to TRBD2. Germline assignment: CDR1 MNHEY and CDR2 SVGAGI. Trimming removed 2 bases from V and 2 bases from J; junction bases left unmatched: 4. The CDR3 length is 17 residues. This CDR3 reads CASSYVVAGAGANVLTF. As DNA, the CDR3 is TGTGCCAGCAGTTACGTTGTAGCGGGAGCTGGGGCCAACGTCCTGACTTTC.

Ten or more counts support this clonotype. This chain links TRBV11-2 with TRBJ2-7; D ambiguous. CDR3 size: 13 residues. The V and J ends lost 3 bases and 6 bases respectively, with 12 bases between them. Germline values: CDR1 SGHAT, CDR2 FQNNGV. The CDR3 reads CASSFGGAFEQYF. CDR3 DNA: TGTGCCAGCAGCTTTGGTGGAGCGTTCGAGCAGTACTTC.

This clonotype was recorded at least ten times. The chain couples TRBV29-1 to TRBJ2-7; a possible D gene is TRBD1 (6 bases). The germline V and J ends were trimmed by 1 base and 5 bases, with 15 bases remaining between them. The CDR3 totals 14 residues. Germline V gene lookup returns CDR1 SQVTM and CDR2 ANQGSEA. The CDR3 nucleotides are TGCAGCGTTGAAGGATTGAGGCAGGGGAACGAGCAGTACTTC. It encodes CSVEGLRQGNEQYF.

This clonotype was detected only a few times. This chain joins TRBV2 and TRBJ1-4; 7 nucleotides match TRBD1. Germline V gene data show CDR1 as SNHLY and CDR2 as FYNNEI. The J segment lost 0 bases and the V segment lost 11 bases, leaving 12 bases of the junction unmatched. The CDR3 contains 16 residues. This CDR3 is CAWSVQGTATNEKLFF. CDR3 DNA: TGTGCCTGGAGTGTACAGGGGACCGCAACTAATGAAAAACTGTTTTTT. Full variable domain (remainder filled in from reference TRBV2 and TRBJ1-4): EPEVTQTPSHQVTQMGQEVILRCVPISNHLYFYWYRQILGQKVEFLVSFYNNEISEKSEIFDDQFSVERPDGSNFTLKIRSTKLEDSAMYFCAWSVQGTATNEKLFFGSGTQLSVL.

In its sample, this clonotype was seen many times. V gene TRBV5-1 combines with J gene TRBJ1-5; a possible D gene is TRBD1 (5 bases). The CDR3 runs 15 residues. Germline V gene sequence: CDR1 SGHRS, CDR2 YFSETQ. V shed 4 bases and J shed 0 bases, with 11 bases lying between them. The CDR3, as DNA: TGCGCCAGCAGCCCGGGACTGAATAGCAATCAGCCCCAGCATTTT. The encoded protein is CASSPGLNSNQPQHF.

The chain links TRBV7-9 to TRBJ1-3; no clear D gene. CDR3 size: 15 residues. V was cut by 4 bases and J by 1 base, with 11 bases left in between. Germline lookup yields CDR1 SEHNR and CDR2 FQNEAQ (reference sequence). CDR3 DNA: TGTGCCAGCAGCTACCCAGGTCGTTCTGGAAACACCATATATTTT. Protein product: CASSYPGRSGNTIYF.

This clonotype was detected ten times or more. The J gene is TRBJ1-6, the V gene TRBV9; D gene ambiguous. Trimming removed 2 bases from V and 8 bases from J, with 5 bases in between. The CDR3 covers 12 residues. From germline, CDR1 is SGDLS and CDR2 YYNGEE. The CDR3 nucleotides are TGTGCCAGCAGCGTGGTCGATTCACCCCTCCACTTT. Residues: CASSVVDSPLHF.

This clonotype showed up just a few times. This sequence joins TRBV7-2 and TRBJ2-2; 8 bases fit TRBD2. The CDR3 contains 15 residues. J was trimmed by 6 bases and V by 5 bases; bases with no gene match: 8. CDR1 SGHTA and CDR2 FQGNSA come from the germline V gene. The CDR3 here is CASSLRTSTAGELFF. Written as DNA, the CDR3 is TGTGCCAGCAGCCTACGGACTAGCACTGCCGGGGAGCTGTTTTTT.

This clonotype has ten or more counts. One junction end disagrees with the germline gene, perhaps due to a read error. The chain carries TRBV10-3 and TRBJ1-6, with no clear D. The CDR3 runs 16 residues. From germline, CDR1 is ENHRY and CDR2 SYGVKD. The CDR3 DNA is TGTGCCAGCAGTGAGTTCTCCGCGCCCCAAAATTCACCCCTCCACTTT. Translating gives CASSEFSAPQNSPLHF.

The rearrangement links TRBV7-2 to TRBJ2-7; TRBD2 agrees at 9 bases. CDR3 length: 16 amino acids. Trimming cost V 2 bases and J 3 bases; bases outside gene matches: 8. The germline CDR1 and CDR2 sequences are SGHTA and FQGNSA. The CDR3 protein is CASSLRLADPYYEQYF. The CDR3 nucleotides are TGTGCCAGCAGCTTACGACTAGCGGACCCCTACTACGAGCAGTACTTC.